This T cell receptor beta chain was retrieved from a study of neurological immune-mediated disorders. The authors made cDNA by 5'RACE with 10-nucleotide random UMIs. TCRdb re-called the 5' RACE reads through MiXCR, storing one row per CDR3 protein. The table shows around 30,000 distinct CDR3 sequences, with approximately 12% occurring only once. This clonotype was detected many times. Germline V gives CDR1 SGDLS, CDR2 YYNGEE. V gave up 4 bases and J gave up 0 bases; unmatched junction bases: 3. The length of the CDR3 is 16 residues. Sample: PBMCs. V is TRBV9 and J is TRBJ2-6, with 8 positions matching TRBD2. This TCR was recovered from a man aged 55 to 69 in good health. The CDR3 protein is CASSTSGNSGANVLTF. CDR3 DNA: TGTGCCAGCAGCACTAGCGGTAACTCTGGGGCCAACGTCCTGACTTTC.